This TCR beta chain was sequenced for a study of cytomegalovirus exposure and HLA in healthy donors. Study in general: In terms of ancestry, the Caucasian-associated cluster contained about four fifths of the approximately 400 genotyped donors.

Study-level results: Three of the chains that were CMV-associated were confirmed in vitro to be specific for CMV antigens. HLA allele associations emerged for 16,951 TCR beta sequences in a later analysis, at 0.05 false discovery rate.

The primer mix had 60 Vbeta and 13 Jbeta primers. Measured with immunoSEQ multiplex PCR; TCRdb has only the in-frame clones, and not every one. Of around 150,000 clones in the sample, roughly 85% were seen once. This clone has more than one count but fewer than ten. The antigen remains undetermined. Unrecorded immune exposure was likely among donors, who were nominally healthy when sampled. CDR1 LNHDA and CDR2 SQIVND come from the germline V gene (reference sequence). This CDR3 has 14 residues. Trimming stripped 3 bases from V and 5 bases from J, with 14 bases between. This sequence joins TRBV19 and TRBJ2-7, with D perhaps TRBD2 (5 bases). The sequencing sample was made of PBMCs. The receptor's source is a man aged 18 to 35 in good health and CMV-seropositive. CDR3 amino acids: CASSITGISHEQYF. The CDR3 coding sequence is TGTGCCAGTAGTATCACGGGGATAAGCCACGAGCAGTACTTC.